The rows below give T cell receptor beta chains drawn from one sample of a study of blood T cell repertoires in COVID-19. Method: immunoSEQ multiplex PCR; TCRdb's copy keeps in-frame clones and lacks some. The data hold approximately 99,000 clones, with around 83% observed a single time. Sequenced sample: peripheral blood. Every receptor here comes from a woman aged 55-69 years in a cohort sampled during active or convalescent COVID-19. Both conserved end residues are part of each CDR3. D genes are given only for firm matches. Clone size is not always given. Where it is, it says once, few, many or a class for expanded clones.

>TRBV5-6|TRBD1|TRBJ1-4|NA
TGTGCCAGCAGCTTCCGGGACAGGGGTGGGAAACTGTTTTTT
CASSFRDRGGKLFF
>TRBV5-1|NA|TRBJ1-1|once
TGCGCCAGCAGCTTTTTGGGAGAGGACACTGAAGCTTTCTTT
CASSFLGEDTEAFF
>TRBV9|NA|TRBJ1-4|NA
TGTGCCAGCAGCCTAGACAGGAGGGTTAATGAAAAACTGTTTTTT
CASSLDRRVNEKLFF
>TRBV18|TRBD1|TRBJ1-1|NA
TGTGCCAGCTCACCAACAGGGGCTTCAAACACTGAAGCTTTCTTT
CASSPTGASNTEAFF
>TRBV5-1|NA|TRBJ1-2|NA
TGCGCCAGCAGCCCTGGACAGCTTTATGGCTACACCTTC
CASSPGQLYGYTF
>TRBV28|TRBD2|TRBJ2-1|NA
TGTGCCAGCAGGGTCGGACTAGCGGGAGCCGACAATGAGCAGTTCTTC
CASRVGLAGADNEQFF
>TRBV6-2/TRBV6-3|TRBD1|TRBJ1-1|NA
TGTGCCAGCAGTTACCGAGGGGGCGCCGCGCTTTTT
CASSYRGGAALF
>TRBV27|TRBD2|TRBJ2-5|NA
TGTGCCAGCAGTTTTGCGGTAGCGGGAGGTTCACGGAGGGAGACCCAGTACTTC
CASSFAVAGGSRRETQYF
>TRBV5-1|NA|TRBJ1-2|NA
TGCGCCAGCAGCTTGGTTGACAGGAATCTAAACTATGGCTACACCTTC
CASSLVDRNLNYGYTF
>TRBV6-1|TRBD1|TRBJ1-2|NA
TGTGCCAGCAGTGAACAGGGGGACTATGGCTACACCTTC
CASSEQGDYGYTF
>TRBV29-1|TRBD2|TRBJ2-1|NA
TGCAGCGTTGAAGCATCCCGTCGGGGGGTGGACAATGAGCAGTTCTTC
CSVEASRRGVDNEQFF
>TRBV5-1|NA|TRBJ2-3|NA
TGCGCCAGCAGCTTCCCAGGATCCACAGATACGCAGTATTTT
CASSFPGSTDTQYF